Listed below are T cell receptor beta chains from one sample, sequenced in a study of T cells after yellow fever vaccination. TCRdb redid the calling of the 5' RACE reads with MiXCR, one entry per CDR3 protein. This table has nearly 350,000 distinct CDR3 sequences, less than 9.5% appearing once. This specimen consisted of PBMCs, obtained more than 40 days after the first yellow fever vaccination. The receptors come from a man aged 18 to 30 who received the YFV17D yellow fever vaccine. CDR3s include the opening cysteine and the closing phenylalanine or tryptophan. The D gene is left open where the match is weak. Clone size is stated in some rows and not others, as once, few, many or a class when expanded.

TRBJ2-1,TRBV20-1,-,-,TGCAGTGCCGCCACTATCTCCCGGCGTGAGCAGTTCTTC,CSAATISRREQFF
TRBJ2-7,TRBV12-5,-,-,TGTGCTAGTGGTTTGGTGGGGCGCTCCTACGAGCAGTACTTC,CASGLVGRSYEQYF
TRBJ1-2,TRBV29-1,-,-,TGCAGCGTTAGACAGGCGAGGGTCTATGGCTACACCTTC,CSVRQARVYGYTF
TRBJ2-7,TRBV5-1,many,TRBD2,TGCGCCAGCAGCAGAAGGGGACTAGCGGGGGGCTATTCCTACGAGCAGTACTTC,CASSRRGLAGGYSYEQYF
TRBJ1-3,TRBV19,-,-,TGTGCCAGTAGTCTAAACAGGGAATCTGGAAACACCATATATTTT,CASSLNRESGNTIYF
TRBJ2-3,TRBV5-1,many,-,TGCGCCAGCAGCGACACGTCGACCAGCACAGATACGCAGTATTTT,CASSDTSTSTDTQYF
TRBJ2-2,TRBV3-1,-,TRBD1,TGTGCCAGCAGCCAGGGGGACAGGGCCCCCGGGGAGCTGTTTTTT,CASSQGDRAPGELFF
TRBJ2-5,TRBV18,few,-,TGTGCCAGCTCACCACCGGTTCCTAGGGGTACTCAAGAGACCCAGTACTTC,CASSPPVPRGTQETQYF
TRBJ2-7,TRBV6-5,-,TRBD1,TGTGCCAGCAGTTCGGCAGGGGGCGTCGAGCAGTACTTC,CASSSAGGVEQYF
TRBJ2-7,TRBV25-1,few,-,TGTGCCAGCAGTGAAGTTTCAGGATCACGAACGTACGAGCAGTACTTC,CASSEVSGSRTYEQYF
TRBJ2-1,TRBV5-1,many,-,TGCGCCAGCAGCTTATTAGGGACTTACAATGAGCAGTTCTTC,CASSLLGTYNEQFF
TRBJ1-3,TRBV7-9,few,-,TGTGCCAGCAGCAGAGGAGACAGGACGCGAGACACCATATATTTT,CASSRGDRTRDTIYF
TRBJ2-1,TRBV14,-,TRBD2,TGTGCCAGCAGCCAACATGCCCGGGCACTAGCGGACTCCTACTACAATGAGCAGTTCTTC,CASSQHARALADSYYNEQFF
TRBJ1-4,TRBV5-1,-,TRBD1,TGCGCCAGCAGCTTGGGACAGGGGACTAATGAAAAACTGTTTTTT,CASSLGQGTNEKLFF
TRBJ1-2,TRBV12-3/TRBV12-4,few,-,TGTGCCAGCAGTTCCTACAGGGACCACTATGGCTACACCTTC,CASSSYRDHYGYTF
TRBJ2-4,TRBV4-3,few,-,TGCGCCAGCAGCCAAGAAGCAATTCTAGCCAAAAACATTCAGTACTTC,CASSQEAILAKNIQYF
TRBJ2-4,TRBV20-1,few,-,TGCAGTGCCAACTCCTTTAGCGGAGCCAAAAACATTCAGTACTTC,CSANSFSGAKNIQYF
TRBJ1-2,TRBV7-9,few,TRBD1,TGTGCCATACTACTGACAGGGGAAGGCTACACCTTC,CAILLTGEGYTF
TRBJ1-1,TRBV12-3/TRBV12-4,-,TRBD1,TGTGCCAGCAGTTTTTCCCTGGACAGGGGAACTGAAGCTTTCTTT,CASSFSLDRGTEAFF
TRBJ2-3,TRBV7-2,-,-,TGTGCCAGCAGCACCAGGGCCGATACGCAGTATTTT,CASSTRADTQYF
TRBJ1-6,TRBV18,-,-,TGTGCCAGCTCACCAGGACAGACCAGCTCCTATAATTCACCCCTCCACTTT,CASSPGQTSSYNSPLHF
TRBJ1-2,TRBV5-5,few,TRBD1,TGTGCCAGCAGTAAACTAGACAGGGTAGATGGCTACACCTTC,CASSKLDRVDGYTF
TRBJ1-5,TRBV19,-,-,TGTGCCAGTAGTATCCCCTATCAGCCCCAGCATTTT,CASSIPYQPQHF
TRBJ1-5,TRBV1,-,-,TGCACCAGCAGCGTGGACAGGGGCAATCAGCCCCAGCATTTT,CTSSVDRGNQPQHF
TRBJ2-3,TRBV11-1,-,TRBD2,TGTGCCAGCAGCTTAGCATGGTCACTAGCGGGCGCCCACACAGATACGCAGTATTTT,CASSLAWSLAGAHTDTQYF
TRBJ2-3,TRBV11-2,few,TRBD2,TGTGCCAGCAGCTTAGGGAATCGGGGGGGTACGCAGTATTTT,CASSLGNRGGTQYF
TRBJ2-3,TRBV20-1,-,-,TGCAGTGCTAGACTCCCTGGGGCTCTCCCTAGCACAGATACGCAGTATTTT,CSARLPGALPSTDTQYF
TRBJ1-3,TRBV18,few,-,TGTGCCAGCTCACCCCGGCGAGATCTTTCTGGAAACACCATATATTTT,CASSPRRDLSGNTIYF
TRBJ2-5,TRBV7-2,-,TRBD2,TGTGCCAGCAGGTGGGGGACTAGCCTACAAGAGACCCAGTACTTC,CASRWGTSLQETQYF
TRBJ2-1,TRBV28,few,TRBD2,TGTGCCAGCAGTTTATCGTCTAGCGGGGGCAAAGAGCAGTTCTTC,CASSLSSSGGKEQFF
TRBJ1-1,TRBV6-5,few,-,TGTGCCAGCAGAACCCCAAACACTGAAGCTTTCTTT,CASRTPNTEAFF
TRBJ1-6,TRBV7-9,few,TRBD1,TGTGCCAGCAGCTTAACTGGACAGGGTGGATCACCCCTCCACTTT,CASSLTGQGGSPLHF
TRBJ2-5,TRBV5-8,-,-,TGTGCCAGCAGCCCTACAGGGAGGAAGGTGACGGGGGAGACCCAGTACTTC,CASSPTGRKVTGETQYF
TRBJ1-1,TRBV4-3,many,-,TGCGCCAGCAGCCTACAGGGATGGACTGAAGCTTTCTTT,CASSLQGWTEAFF
TRBJ2-7,TRBV12-3/TRBV12-4,-,-,TGTGCCAGCAGTTTGGGCGGAAGTCCCTACGAGCAGTACTTC,CASSLGGSPYEQYF
TRBJ2-5,TRBV21-1,many,-,TGTGCCAGCAGCAAAGTTGGGCTAGCGGACCTGTACCAAGAGACCCAGTACTTC,CASSKVGLADLYQETQYF
TRBJ2-2,TRBV21-1,few,-,TGTGCCAGCATACAGGGCGGGGAGCTGTTTTTT,CASIQGGELFF
TRBJ1-5,TRBV7-9,-,-,TGTGCCAGCACGGTTTTTCCGGACGAGCCCCAGCATTTT,CASTVFPDEPQHF
TRBJ2-1,TRBV5-1,-,-,TGCGCCAGCAGCTTCGTACAGAGCTCCTACAATGAGCAGTTCTTC,CASSFVQSSYNEQFF
TRBJ2-3,TRBV5-5,few,-,TGTGCCAGCAGCATATGGGGCACAGATACGCAGTATTTT,CASSIWGTDTQYF
TRBJ1-6,TRBV6-1,-,-,TGTGCCAACTCGGCGAGGGAAAGGAGTTCACCCCTCCACTTT,CANSARERSSPLHF
TRBJ2-1,TRBV5-1,many,-,TGCGCCAGCAGCCGCGGCCCCGAGTTGAAGGAGCAGTTCTTC,CASSRGPELKEQFF
TRBJ1-1,TRBV5-1,few,TRBD1,TGCGCCAGCAGCTGGAGACTTACAGGGGTGAACACTGAAGCTTTCTTT,CASSWRLTGVNTEAFF
TRBJ2-2,TRBV7-6,-,-,TGTGCCAGCAGCCTCCCCAGGGCAGGGGCGAACACCGGGGAGCTGTTTTTT,CASSLPRAGANTGELFF
TRBJ2-3,TRBV20-1,-,-,TGCAGTGCTAGAGTCACGGCCACAGATACGCAGTATTTT,CSARVTATDTQYF
TRBJ2-3,TRBV20-1,many,TRBD2,TGCAGTGCTAGAGAAGCGGGGGGCACAGATACGCAGTATTTT,CSAREAGGTDTQYF
TRBJ1-5,TRBV9,-,-,TGTGCCAGCAGCGTCTCAGGACTAGAGGGTCAGCCCCAGCATTTT,CASSVSGLEGQPQHF
TRBJ2-7,TRBV18,few,-,TGTGCCAGCTCCCCTAGGGGCACCCTCGTCGAGCAGTACTTC,CASSPRGTLVEQYF
TRBJ2-4,TRBV23-1,many,-,TGCGCCAGCAGTCAATCCGGGGGTGGTTACATTCAGTACTTC,CASSQSGGGYIQYF
TRBJ1-2,TRBV7-8,few,TRBD1,TGTGCCAGCAGCTTCAGGGGGGATGGCTACACCTTC,CASSFRGDGYTF
TRBJ1-6,TRBV7-2,few,-,TGTGCCAGCAGCCATTATAATTCACCCCTCCACTTT,CASSHYNSPLHF
TRBJ1-6,TRBV6-1,few,-,TGTGCCATCGCCATCGGAGGCGGTTCACCCCTCCACTTT,CAIAIGGGSPLHF
TRBJ2-2,TRBV4-2,-,TRBD2,TGTGCCAGCAGCCAGAATAGCGGGCGAGACACCGGGGAGCTGTTTTTT,CASSQNSGRDTGELFF
TRBJ2-5,TRBV5-1,few,TRBD1,TGCGCCAGTAACACGGGACAGGGGAATGGAGAGACCCAGTACTTC,CASNTGQGNGETQYF
TRBJ2-6,TRBV5-4,-,TRBD1,TGTGCCAGCAGCACCGGGACAGGTCTCGACGTCCTGACTTTC,CASSTGTGLDVLTF
TRBJ2-5,TRBV28,-,TRBD2,TGTGCCAGCAGTTTTGGAGTAGCGGGGCAGCTGGGGGAGACCCAGTACTTC,CASSFGVAGQLGETQYF